This paragraph covers one T cell receptor (beta chain) sequence. At least ten counts were recorded for this clonotype. The clone's antigen remains unknown. No base qualities exist here, and no much larger clone lies one base off it. This specimen comes from a study of response to subunit inactivated influenza vaccine (dated by TCRdb to the late 2010s). With respect to the entire study: Deep quantitative T cell receptor repertoire profiling was used in the study to track responses to a trivalent subunit inactivated influenza vaccine.

The full study reports these points: It was suggested by the authors that each seasonal influenza vaccination may recruit only a limited number of new T cells.

Libraries were built with RT-PCR. Data came from an Illumina HiSeq 2500. TCRdb trimmed public reads at Q25 via fastp, called clones via MiXCR and kept in-frame beta chains. Rows merge per CDR3 protein into single entries with the most common DNA and genes. The sample table records about 780,000 distinct CDR3 sequences; less than 20% of these occur just once. Approximately 11% of the sample is taken by the ten largest. CDR1 SEHNR and CDR2 FQNEAQ were looked up in the germline V gene (reference sequence). V is pared back by 4 bases and J by 7 bases, with 16 bases lying between the germline termini. The CDR3 contains 14 residues, cysteine and phenylalanine counted. Of the read, only the CDR3 DNA is kept; its 42 bases are in frame from base 1.

The chain couples TRBV7-9 to TRBJ1-2; the best D guess is TRBD1, with 5 bases matching. The source of this sequence is a man aged 45-60 years who received an inactivated influenza vaccine. Donor details come from another sample of the same person, matched by shared clones. The sequences come from PBMCs from blood, collected 4 to 6 days after vaccination. DNA sequence: TGTGCCAGCAGCTGGGAGGGGCCGAGGGGTGGCTACACCTTC. It is translated as CASSWEGPRGGYTF.